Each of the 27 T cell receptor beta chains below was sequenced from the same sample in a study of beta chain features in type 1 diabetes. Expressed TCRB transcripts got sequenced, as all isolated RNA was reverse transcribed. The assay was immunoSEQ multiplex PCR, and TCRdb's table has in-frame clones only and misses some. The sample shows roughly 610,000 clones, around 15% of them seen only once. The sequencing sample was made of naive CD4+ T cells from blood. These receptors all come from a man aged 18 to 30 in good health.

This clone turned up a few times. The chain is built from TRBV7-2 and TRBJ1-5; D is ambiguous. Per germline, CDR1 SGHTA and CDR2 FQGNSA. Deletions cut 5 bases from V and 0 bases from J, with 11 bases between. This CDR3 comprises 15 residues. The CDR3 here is CASSIGSYSNQPQHF. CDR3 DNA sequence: TGTGCCAGCAGCATCGGGTCGTATAGCAATCAGCCCCAGCATTTT.

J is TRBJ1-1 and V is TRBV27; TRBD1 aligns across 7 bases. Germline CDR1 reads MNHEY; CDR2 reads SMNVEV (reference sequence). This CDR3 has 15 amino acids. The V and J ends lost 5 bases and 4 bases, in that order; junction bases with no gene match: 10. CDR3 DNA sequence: TGTGCCAGCAGTGTAGACAGGGTCGTCTCCACTGAAGCTTTCTTT. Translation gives CASSVDRVVSTEAFF.

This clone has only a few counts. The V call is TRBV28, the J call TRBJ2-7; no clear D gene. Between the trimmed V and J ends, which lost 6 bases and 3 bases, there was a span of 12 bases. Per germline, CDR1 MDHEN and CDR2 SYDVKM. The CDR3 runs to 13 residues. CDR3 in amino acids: CASRPPVSYEQYF. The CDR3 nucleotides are TGTGCCAGCAGACCCCCTGTGAGCTACGAGCAGTACTTC. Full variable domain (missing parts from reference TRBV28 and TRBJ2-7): DVKVTQSSRYLVKRTGEKVFLECVQDMDHENMFWYRQDPGLGLRLIYFSYDVKMKEKGDIPEGYSVSREKKERFSLILESASTNQTSMYLCASRPPVSYEQYFGPGTRLTVT.

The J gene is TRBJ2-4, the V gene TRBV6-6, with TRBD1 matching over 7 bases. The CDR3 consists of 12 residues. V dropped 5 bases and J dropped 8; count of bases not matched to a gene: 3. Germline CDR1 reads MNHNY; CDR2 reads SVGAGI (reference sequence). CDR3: CASSTQGDIQYF. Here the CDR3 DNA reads TGTGCCAGCAGTACGCAGGGGGACATTCAGTACTTC.

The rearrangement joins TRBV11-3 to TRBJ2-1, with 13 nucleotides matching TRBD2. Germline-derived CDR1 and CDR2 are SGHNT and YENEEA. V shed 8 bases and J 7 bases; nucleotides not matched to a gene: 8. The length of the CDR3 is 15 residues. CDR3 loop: CASQAGTSGNNEQFF. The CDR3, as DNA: TGTGCCAGCCAAGCCGGGACTAGCGGGAATAATGAGCAGTTCTTC.

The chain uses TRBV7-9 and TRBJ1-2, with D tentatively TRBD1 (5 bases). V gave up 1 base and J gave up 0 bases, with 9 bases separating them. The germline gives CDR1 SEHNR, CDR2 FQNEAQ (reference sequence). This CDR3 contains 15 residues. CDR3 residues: CASSLGGASNYGYTF. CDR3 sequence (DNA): TGTGCCAGCAGCTTAGGCGGGGCCTCTAACTATGGCTACACCTTC.

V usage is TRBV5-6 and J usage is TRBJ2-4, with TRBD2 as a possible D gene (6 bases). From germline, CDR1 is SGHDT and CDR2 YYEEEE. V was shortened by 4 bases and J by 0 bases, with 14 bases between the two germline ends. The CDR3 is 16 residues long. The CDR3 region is CASSQNGRLAKNIQYF. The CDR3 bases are TGTGCCAGCAGCCAAAACGGGAGACTAGCCAAAAACATTCAGTACTTC.

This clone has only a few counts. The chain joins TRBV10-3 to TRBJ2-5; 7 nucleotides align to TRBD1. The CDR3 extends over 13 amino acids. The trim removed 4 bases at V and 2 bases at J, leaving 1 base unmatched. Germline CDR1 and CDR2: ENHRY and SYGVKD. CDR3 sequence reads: CAISGGQQETQYF. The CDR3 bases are TGTGCCATCAGTGGGGGACAGCAAGAGACCCAGTACTTC.

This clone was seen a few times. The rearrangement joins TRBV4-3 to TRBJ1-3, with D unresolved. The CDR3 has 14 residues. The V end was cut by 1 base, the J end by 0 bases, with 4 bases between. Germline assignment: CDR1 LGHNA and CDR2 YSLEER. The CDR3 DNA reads TGCGCCAGCAGCCAAGCAGACTCTGGAAACACCATATATTTT. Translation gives CASSQADSGNTIYF.

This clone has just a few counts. The CDR3 DNA sequence: TGTGCCAGCAGTAACAGGTACTACACTGAAGCTTTCTTT. Its protein is CASSNRYYTEAFF. The V call is TRBV27, the J call TRBJ1-1; D perhaps matches TRBD1 (5 bases). Germline CDR1 MNHEY, CDR2 SMNVEV (reference sequence). This CDR3 is 13 amino acids long. V lost 5 bases to trimming and J lost 3 bases, with 10 bases between them.

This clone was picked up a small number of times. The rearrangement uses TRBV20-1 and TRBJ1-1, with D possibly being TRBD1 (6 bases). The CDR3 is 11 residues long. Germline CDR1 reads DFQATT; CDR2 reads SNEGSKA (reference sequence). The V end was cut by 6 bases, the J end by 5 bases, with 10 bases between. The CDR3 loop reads CSALQGTEAFF. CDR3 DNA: TGCAGTGCCCTTCAGGGGACTGAAGCTTTCTTT.

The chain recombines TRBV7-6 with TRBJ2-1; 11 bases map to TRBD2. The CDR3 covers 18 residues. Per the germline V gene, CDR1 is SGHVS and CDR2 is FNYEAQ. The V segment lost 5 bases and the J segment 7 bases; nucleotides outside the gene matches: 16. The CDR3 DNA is TGTGCCAGCAGCCTAGGAGGGGCTAGCGGGAGGAGAGGGAATGAGCAGTTCTTC. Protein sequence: CASSLGGASGRRGNEQFF.

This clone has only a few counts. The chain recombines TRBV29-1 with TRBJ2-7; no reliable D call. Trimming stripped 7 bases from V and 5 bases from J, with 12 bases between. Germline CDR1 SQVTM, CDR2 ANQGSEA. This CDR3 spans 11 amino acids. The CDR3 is CSASLTDEQYF. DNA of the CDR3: TGCAGCGCCTCACTTACAGACGAGCAGTACTTC.

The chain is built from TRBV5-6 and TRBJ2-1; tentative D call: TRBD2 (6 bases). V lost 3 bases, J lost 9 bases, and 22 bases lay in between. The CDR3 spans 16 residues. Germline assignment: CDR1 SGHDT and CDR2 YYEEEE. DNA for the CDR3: TGTGCCAGCAGCTCCCGACACGGGGGTCGGTGGGGTGAGCAGTTCTTC. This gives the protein CASSSRHGGRWGEQFF. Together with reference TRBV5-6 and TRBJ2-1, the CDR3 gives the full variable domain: DAGVTQSPTHLIKTRGQQVTLRCSPKSGHDTVSWYQQALGQGPQFIFQYYEEEERQRGNFPDRFSGHQFPNYSSELNVNALLLGDSALYLCASSSRHGGRWGEQFFGPGTRLTVL.

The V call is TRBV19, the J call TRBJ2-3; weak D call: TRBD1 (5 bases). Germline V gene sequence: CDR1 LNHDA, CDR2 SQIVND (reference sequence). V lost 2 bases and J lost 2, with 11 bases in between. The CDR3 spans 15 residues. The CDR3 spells CASSISQGFTDTQYF. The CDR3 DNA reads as TGTGCCAGTAGTATAAGTCAGGGTTTCACAGATACGCAGTATTTT.

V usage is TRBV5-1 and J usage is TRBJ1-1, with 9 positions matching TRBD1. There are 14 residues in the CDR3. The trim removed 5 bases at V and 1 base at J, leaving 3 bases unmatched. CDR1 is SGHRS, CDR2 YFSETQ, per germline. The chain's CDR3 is CASRPDRGNTEAFF. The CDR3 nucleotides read TGCGCCAGCAGACCGGACAGGGGGAACACTGAAGCTTTCTTT.

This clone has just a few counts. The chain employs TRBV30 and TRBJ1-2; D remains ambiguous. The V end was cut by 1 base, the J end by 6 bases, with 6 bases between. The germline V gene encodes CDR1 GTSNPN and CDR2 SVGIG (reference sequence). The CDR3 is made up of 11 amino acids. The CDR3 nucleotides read TGTGCCTGGAGTGGTGGGGATGGCTACACCTTC. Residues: CAWSGGDGYTF.

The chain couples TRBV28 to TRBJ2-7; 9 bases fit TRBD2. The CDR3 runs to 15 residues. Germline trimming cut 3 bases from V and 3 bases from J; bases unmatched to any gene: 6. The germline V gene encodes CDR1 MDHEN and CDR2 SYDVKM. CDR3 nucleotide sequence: TGTGCCAGCAGTTTTCTTAGCGGGGGATTCTACGAGCAGTACTTC. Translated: CASSFLSGGFYEQYF.

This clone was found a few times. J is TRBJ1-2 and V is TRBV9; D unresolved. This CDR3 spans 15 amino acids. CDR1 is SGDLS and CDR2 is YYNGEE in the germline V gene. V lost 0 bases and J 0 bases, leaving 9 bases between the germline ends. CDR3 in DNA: TGTGCCAGCAGCGTAGTTCCCAGTTCTAACTATGGCTACACCTTC. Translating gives CASSVVPSSNYGYTF.

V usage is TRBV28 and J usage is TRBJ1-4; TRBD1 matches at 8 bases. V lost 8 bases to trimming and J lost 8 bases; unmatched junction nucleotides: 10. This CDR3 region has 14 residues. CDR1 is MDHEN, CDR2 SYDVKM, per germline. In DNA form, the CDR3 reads TGTGCCAGCTTCCCCCAGGGGGCGGGGGAAAAACTGTTTTTT. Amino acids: CASFPQGAGEKLFF.

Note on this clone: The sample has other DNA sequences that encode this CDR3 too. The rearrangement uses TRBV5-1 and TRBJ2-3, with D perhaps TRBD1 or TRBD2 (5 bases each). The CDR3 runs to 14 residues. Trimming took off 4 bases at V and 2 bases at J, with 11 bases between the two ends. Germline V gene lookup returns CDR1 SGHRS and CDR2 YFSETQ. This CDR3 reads CASSRDGSTDTQYF. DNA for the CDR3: TGCGCCAGCAGCCGGGACGGTTCCACAGATACGCAGTATTTT.

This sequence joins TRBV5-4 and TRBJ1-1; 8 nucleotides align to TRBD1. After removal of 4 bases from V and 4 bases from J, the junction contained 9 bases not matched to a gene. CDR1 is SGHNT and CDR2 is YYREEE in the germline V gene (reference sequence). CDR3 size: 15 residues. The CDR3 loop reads CASSVDRGRGTEAFF. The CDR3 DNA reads TGTGCCAGCAGCGTTGACAGGGGTCGGGGCACTGAAGCTTTCTTT.

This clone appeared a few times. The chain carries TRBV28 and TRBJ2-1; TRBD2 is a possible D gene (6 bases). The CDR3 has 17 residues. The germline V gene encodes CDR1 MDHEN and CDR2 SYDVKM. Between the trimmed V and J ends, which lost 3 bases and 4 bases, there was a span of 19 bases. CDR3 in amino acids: CASSFRSSAGRYNEQFF. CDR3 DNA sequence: TGTGCCAGCAGTTTCCGTTCCTCTGCGGGGCGTTACAATGAGCAGTTCTTC.

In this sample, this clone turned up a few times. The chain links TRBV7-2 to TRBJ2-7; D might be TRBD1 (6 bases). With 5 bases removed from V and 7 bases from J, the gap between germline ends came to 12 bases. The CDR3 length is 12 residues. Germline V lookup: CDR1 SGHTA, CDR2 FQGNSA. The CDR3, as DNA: TGTGCCAGCAGCACGGACAGTCTGGAGCAGTACTTC. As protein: CASSTDSLEQYF.

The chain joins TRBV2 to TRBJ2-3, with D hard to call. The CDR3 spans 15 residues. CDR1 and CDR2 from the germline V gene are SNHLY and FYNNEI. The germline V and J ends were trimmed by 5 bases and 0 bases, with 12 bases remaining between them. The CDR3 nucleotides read TGTGCCAGCAGTCAACAGCGTCTCAGCACAGATACGCAGTATTTT. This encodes CASSQQRLSTDTQYF.

CDR3 DNA sequence: TGTGCCAGCAGTGAAGGATTGGGATATTACATTCAGTACTTC. It is translated as CASSEGLGYYIQYF. V and J are TRBV25-1 and TRBJ2-4, with D hard to call. The CDR3 sequence is 14 residues long. Trimming cost V 2 bases and J 8 bases, with 13 bases left between them. Looked up from germline, CDR1 is MGHDK and CDR2 is SYGVNS.

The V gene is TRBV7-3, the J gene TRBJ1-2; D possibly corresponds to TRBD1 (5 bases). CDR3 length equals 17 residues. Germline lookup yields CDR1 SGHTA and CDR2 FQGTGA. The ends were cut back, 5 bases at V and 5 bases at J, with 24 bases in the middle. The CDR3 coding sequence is TGTGCCAGCAGCGCGGCCCCAGGGAGGGAGCTGGGGTATGGCTACACCTTC. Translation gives CASSAAPGRELGYGYTF.